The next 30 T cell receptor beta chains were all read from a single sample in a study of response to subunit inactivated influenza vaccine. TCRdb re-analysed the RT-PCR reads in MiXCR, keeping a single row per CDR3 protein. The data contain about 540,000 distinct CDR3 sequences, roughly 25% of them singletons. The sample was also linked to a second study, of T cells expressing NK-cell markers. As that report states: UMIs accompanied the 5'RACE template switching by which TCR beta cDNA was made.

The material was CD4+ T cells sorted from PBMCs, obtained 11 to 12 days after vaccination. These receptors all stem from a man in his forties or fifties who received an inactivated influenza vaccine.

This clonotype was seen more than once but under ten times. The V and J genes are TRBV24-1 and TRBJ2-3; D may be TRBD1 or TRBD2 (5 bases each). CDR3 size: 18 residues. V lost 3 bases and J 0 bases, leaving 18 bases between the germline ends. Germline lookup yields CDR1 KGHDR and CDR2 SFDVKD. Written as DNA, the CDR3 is TGTGCCACCAGTGATACTCGGGGCAGCTACACTAGCACAGATACGCAGTATTTT. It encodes CATSDTRGSYTSTDTQYF.

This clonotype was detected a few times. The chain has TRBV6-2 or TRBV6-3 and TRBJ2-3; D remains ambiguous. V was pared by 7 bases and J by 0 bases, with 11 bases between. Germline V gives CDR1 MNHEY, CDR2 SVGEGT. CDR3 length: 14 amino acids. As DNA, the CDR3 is TGTGCCAGCAAGAAGGCTACTAGCACAGATACGCAGTATTTT. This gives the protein CASKKATSTDTQYF.

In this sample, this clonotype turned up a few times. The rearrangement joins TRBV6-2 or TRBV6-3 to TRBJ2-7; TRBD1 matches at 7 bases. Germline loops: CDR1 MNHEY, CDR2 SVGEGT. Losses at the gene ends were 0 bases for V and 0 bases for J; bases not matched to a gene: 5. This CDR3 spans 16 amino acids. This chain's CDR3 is CASSYSTGTVSYEQYF. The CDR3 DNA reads TGTGCCAGCAGTTACTCTACCGGGACAGTCTCCTACGAGCAGTACTTC.

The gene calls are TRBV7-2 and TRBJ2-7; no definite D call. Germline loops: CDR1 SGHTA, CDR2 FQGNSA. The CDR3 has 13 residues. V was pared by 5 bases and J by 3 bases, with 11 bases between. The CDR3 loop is CASSQINLYEQYF. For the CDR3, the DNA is TGTGCCAGCAGCCAGATAAACCTCTACGAGCAGTACTTC.

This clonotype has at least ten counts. Here the CDR3 DNA reads TGCGCCAGCAGCCAAGGGCTCCGCAATCAGCCCCAGCATTTT. As protein: CASSQGLRNQPQHF. The chain joins TRBV4-3 to TRBJ1-5; no reliable D call. The CDR3 sequence is 14 residues long. Trimming took off 1 base at V and 2 bases at J, with 6 bases between the two ends. CDR1 and CDR2 from the germline V gene are LGHNA and YSLEER.

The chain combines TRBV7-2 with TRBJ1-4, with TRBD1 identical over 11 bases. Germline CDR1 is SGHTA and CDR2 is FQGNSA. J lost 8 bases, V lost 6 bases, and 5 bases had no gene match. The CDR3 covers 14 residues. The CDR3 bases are TGTGCCAGCAGGTCGGGACAGGGGGAAGAAAAACTGTTTTTT. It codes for CASRSGQGEEKLFF.

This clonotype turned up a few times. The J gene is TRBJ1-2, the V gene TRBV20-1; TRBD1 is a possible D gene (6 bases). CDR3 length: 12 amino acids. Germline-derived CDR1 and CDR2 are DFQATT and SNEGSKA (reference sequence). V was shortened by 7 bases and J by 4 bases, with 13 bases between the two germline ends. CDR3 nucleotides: TGCAGTGTTCCCGCAGGGGCCTATGGCTACACCTTC. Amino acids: CSVPAGAYGYTF.

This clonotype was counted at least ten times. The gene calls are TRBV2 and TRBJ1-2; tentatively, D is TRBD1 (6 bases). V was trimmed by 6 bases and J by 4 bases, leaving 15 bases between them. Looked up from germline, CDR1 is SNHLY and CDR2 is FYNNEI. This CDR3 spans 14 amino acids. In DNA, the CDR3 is TGTGCCAGCAGGCAAAATCAGGGGTCCTATGGCTACACCTTC. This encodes CASRQNQGSYGYTF. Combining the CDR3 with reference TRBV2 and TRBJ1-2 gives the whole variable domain EPEVTQTPSHQVTQMGQEVILRCVPISNHLYFYWYRQILGQKVEFLVSFYNNEISEKSEIFDDQFSVERPDGSNFTLKIRSTKLEDSAMYFCASRQNQGSYGYTFGSGTRLTVV.

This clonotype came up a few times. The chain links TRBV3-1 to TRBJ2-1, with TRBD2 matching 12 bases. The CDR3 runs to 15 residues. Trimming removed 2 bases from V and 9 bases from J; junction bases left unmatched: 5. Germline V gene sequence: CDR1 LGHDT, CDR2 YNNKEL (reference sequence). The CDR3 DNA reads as TGTGCCAGCAGCCAACGACTAGCGGGAGCAAGTGAGCAGTTCTTC. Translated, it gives CASSQRLAGASEQFF.

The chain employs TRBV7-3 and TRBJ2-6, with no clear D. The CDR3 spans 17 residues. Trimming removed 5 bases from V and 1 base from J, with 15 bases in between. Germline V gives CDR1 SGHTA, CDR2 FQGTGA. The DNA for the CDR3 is TGTGCCAGCAGCCCACGGACCCCTCTTTCTGGGGCCAACGTCCTGACTTTC. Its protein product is CASSPRTPLSGANVLTF.

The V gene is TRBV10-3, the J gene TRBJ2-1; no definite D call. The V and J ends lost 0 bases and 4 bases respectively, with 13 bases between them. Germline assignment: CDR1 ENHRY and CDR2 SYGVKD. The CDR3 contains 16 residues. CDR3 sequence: CAISESRNTAYNEQFF. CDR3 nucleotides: TGTGCCATCAGTGAGTCGAGGAACACGGCTTACAATGAGCAGTTCTTC.

Here the CDR3 DNA reads TGTGCCAGCAGTCTGCTCGCGGATGGGGGCCCAGGCGATACGCAGTATTTT. Its protein is CASSLLADGGPGDTQYF. The chain is built from TRBV6-2 or TRBV6-3 and TRBJ2-3; D may be TRBD1 (6 bases). V was shortened by 5 bases and J by 6 bases, with 24 bases between the two germline ends. The V gene's germline CDR1 is MNHEY and CDR2 SVGEGT. This CDR3 region has 17 residues.

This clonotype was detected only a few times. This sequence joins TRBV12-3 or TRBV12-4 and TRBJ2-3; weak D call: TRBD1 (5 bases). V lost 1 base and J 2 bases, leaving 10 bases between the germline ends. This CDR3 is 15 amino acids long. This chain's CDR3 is CASSLVRQLTDTQYF. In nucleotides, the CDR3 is TGTGCCAGCAGTTTAGTCAGACAGCTCACAGATACGCAGTATTTT.

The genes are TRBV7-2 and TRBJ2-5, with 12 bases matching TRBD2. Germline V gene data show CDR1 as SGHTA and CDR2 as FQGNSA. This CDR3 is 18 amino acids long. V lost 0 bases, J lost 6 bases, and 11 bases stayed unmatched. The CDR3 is CASSLASGLAGGSKTQYF. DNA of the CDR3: TGTGCCAGCAGCTTAGCGTCGGGGCTAGCGGGGGGGTCAAAGACCCAGTACTTC.

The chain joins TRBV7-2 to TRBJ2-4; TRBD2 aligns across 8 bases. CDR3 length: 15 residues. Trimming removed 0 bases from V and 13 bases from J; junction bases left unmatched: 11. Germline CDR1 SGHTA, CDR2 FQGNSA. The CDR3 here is CASSLALGDERGQYF. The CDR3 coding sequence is TGTGCCAGCAGCTTAGCGTTGGGTGATGAGCGGGGGCAGTACTTC.

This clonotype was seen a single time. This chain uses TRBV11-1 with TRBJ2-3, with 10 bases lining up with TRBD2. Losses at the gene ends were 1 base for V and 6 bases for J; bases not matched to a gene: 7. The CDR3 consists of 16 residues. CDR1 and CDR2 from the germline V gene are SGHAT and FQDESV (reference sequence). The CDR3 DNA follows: TGTGCCAGCAGCTTAGTGGCTAGCGGGAGTCGGGATACGCAGTATTTT. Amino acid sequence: CASSLVASGSRDTQYF.

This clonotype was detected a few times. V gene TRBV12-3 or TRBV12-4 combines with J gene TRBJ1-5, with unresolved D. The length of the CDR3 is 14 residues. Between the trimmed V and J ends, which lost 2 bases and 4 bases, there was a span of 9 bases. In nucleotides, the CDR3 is TGTGCCAGCAGTTTATTGGCAGGTAATCAGCCCCAGCATTTT. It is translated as CASSLLAGNQPQHF.

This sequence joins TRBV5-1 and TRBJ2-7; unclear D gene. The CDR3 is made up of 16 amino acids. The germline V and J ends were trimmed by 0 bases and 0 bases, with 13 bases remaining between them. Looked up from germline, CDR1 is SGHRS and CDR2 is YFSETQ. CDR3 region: CASSLGRLVSSYEQYF. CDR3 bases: TGCGCCAGCAGCTTGGGACGGCTAGTTTCCTCCTACGAGCAGTACTTC. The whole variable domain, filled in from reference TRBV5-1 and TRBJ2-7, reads KAGVTQTPRYLIKTRGQQVTLSCSPISGHRSVSWYQQTPGQGLQFLFEYFSETQRNKGNFPGRFSGRQFSNSRSEMNVSTLELGDSALYLCASSLGRLVSSYEQYFGPGTRLTVT.

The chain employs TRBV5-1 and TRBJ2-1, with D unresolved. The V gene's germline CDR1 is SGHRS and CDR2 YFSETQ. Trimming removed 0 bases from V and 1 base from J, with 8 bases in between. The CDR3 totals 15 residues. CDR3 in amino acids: CASSLGQASYNEQFF. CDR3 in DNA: TGCGCCAGCAGCTTGGGGCAGGCTTCCTACAATGAGCAGTTCTTC.

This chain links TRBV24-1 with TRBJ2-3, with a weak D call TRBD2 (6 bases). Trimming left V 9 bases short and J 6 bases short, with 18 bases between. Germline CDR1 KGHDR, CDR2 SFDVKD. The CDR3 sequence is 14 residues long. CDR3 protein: CATRRRGESDTQYF. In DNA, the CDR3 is TGTGCCACCCGGAGGAGGGGTGAGTCGGATACGCAGTATTTT.

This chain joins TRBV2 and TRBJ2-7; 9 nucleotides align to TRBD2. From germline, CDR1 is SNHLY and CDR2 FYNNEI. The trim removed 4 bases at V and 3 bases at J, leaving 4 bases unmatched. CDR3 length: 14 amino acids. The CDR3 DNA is TGTGCCAGCAGTGCCGAGACTAGCGGCTACGAGCAGTACTTC. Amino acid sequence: CASSAETSGYEQYF.

The CDR3 bases are TGCGCCAGCAGCGGCGTGATCGGGGCGAACACTGAAGCTTTCTTT. This codes for CASSGVIGANTEAFF. This chain uses TRBV5-1 with TRBJ1-1, with TRBD1 as a possible D gene (5 bases). Germline CDR1 SGHRS, CDR2 YFSETQ. This CDR3 spans 15 amino acids. Trimming took off 4 bases at V and 1 base at J, with 14 bases between the two ends.

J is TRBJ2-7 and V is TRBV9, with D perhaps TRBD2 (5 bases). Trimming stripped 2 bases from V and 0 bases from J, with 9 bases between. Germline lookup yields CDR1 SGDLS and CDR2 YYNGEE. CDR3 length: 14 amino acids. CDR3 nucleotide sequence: TGTGCCAGCAGCGTGTCTAGCAGCTCCTACGAGCAGTACTTC. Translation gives CASSVSSSSYEQYF. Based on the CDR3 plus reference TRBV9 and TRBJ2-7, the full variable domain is DSGVTQTPKHLITATGQRVTLRCSPRSGDLSVYWYQQSLDQGLQFLIQYYNGEERAKGNILERFSAQQFPDLHSELNLSSLELGDSALYFCASSVSSSSYEQYFGPGTRLTVT.

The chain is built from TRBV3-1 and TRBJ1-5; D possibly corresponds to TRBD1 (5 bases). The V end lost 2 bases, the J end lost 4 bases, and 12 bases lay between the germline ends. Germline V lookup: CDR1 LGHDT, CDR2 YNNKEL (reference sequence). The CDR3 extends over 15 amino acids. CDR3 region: CASSQSGTSNQPQHF. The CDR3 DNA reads TGTGCCAGCAGCCAATCCGGGACTTCTAATCAGCCCCAGCATTTT.

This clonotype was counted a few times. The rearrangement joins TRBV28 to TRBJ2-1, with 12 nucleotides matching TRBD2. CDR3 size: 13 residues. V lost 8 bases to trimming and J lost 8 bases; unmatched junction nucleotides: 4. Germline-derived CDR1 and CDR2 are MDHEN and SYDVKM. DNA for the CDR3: TGTGCCAGCCGGACTAGCGGGGTTGATGAGCAGTTCTTC. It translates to CASRTSGVDEQFF.

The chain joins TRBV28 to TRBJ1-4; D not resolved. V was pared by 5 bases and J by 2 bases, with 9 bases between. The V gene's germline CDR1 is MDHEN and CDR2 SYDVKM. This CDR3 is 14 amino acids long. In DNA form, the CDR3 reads TGTGCCAGCAGTCAGTACTCGACTAATGAAAAACTGTTTTTT. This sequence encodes CASSQYSTNEKLFF.

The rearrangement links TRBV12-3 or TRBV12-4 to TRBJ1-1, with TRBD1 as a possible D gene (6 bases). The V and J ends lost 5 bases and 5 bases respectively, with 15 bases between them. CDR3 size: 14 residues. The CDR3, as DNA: TGTGCCAGCAGTCTAGGGCAGGGGCGGACTGAAGCTTTCTTT. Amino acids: CASSLGQGRTEAFF.

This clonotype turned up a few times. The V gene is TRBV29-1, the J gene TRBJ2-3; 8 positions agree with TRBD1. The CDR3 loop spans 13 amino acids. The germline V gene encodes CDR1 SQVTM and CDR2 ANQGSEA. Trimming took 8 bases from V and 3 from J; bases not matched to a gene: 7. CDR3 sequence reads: CSSTGVRTDTQYF. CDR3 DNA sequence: TGCAGCTCGACAGGGGTGCGAACAGATACGCAGTATTTT.

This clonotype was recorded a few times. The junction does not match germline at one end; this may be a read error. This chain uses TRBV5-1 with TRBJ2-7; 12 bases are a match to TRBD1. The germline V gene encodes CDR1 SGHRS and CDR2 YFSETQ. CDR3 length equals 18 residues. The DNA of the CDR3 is TGCGCCAGCAGCTCCCCGGGACAGGGGGCCTCCTCCTCCCACGAGCAGTACTTC. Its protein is CASSSPGQGASSSHEQYF.

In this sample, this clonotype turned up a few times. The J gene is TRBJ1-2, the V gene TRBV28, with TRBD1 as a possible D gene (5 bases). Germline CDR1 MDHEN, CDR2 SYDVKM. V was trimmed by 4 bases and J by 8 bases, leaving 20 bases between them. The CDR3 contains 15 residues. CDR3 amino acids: CASSWGYPGPGGYTF. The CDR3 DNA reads TGTGCCAGCAGTTGGGGCTACCCGGGACCAGGAGGCTACACCTTC.